This T cell receptor (beta chain) was obtained from a study of cytomegalovirus exposure and HLA in healthy donors. PCR was performed using 60 Vbeta and 13 Jbeta primers. Clones were read by immunoSEQ multiplex PCR, and TCRdb kept only the in-frame ones, dropping some. The table has more than 150,000 clones, roughly 80% seen once. Study-level findings and limits: Further analysis, carried out later, found HLA-associated TCR beta chains more clonally expanded than equally common other chains.

The CDR3 has 17 residues. V lost 4 bases, J lost 2 bases, and 11 bases stayed unmatched. Per germline, CDR1 SGHDT and CDR2 YYEEEE. As to this clone: As yet, its antigen is unknown.

Sample: PBMCs. The rearrangement uses TRBV5-6 and TRBJ1-4; 7 positions agree with TRBD1. The receptor was derived from a girl aged 10-17 years in good health and CMV-seropositive. This chain's CDR3 is CASSAYRGSVTNEKLFF. The CDR3 region has the DNA TGTGCCAGCAGCGCTTACAGGGGTTCCGTGACTAATGAAAAACTGTTTTTT.